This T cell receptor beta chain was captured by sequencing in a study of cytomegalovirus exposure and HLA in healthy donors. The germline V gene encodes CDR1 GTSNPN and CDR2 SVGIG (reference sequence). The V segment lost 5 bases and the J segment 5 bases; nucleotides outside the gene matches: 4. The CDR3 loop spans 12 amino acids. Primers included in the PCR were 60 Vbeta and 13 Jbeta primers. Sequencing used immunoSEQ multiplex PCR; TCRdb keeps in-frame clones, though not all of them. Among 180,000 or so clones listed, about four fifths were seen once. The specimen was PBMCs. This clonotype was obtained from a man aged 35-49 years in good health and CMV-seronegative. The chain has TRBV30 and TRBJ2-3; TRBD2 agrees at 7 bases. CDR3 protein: CAWGGVGDTQYF. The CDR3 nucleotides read TGTGCCTGGGGGGGGGTCGGAGATACGCAGTATTTT.